Listed below are T cell receptor beta chains from one sample, sequenced in a study of T-cell memory formation after mild COVID-19. MiXCR, run by TCRdb on the 5' RACE reads, gives a single entry per CDR3 protein. The sample lists about 430,000 distinct CDR3 sequences; over 15% were seen once. Sequencing was performed on PBMCs or a T cell subset sorted from them (not recorded which). The source is a man between 18 and 29 years old who had mild COVID-19 (a few samples of this study predate the infection). Cell type and time point are not known. The CDR3 runs from the conserved cysteine through the conserved F or W. The size entry is marked missing in some rows and otherwise reads once, few, many or a size class.

>many|TRBV7-9|TRBJ1-1|12
CASDLGSTEAFF
>-|TRBV6-6|TRBJ2-7|13
CASSSPSGYEQYF
>many|TRBV5-1|TRBJ2-1|16
CASSLGGYSSYNEQFF
>-|TRBV5-1|TRBJ1-4|15
CASSESGNRFEKLFF
>-|TRBV4-3|TRBJ2-7|18
CASSRRPSGGEGNYEQYF
>-|TRBV28|TRBJ1-2|14
CASSIRTGIYGYTF
>many|TRBV4-1|TRBJ1-2|14
CASSQAGQVYGYTF
>few|TRBV7-2|TRBJ1-1|14
CASSPAPQGIMAFF
>few|TRBV3-1|TRBJ2-3|15
CASSQNVGGTDTQYF
>-|TRBV11-2|TRBJ2-1|12
CASSLVYGEQFF
>-|TRBV18|TRBJ2-1|12
CASSPQTSGQFF
>-|TRBV12-3/TRBV12-4|TRBJ2-7|14
CASSLTGYDGEQYF
>few|TRBV6-5|TRBJ1-2|13
CASSPEVWYGYTF
>-|TRBV6-2/TRBV6-3|TRBJ1-1|12
CASSSRVAEAFF
>many|TRBV20-1|TRBJ2-3|17
CSAMSIAGGPVPDTQYF
>many|TRBV18|TRBJ2-7|13
CASSPPASYEQYF
>-|TRBV4-3|TRBJ2-1|19
CASSQDRPRSGGSYNEQFF